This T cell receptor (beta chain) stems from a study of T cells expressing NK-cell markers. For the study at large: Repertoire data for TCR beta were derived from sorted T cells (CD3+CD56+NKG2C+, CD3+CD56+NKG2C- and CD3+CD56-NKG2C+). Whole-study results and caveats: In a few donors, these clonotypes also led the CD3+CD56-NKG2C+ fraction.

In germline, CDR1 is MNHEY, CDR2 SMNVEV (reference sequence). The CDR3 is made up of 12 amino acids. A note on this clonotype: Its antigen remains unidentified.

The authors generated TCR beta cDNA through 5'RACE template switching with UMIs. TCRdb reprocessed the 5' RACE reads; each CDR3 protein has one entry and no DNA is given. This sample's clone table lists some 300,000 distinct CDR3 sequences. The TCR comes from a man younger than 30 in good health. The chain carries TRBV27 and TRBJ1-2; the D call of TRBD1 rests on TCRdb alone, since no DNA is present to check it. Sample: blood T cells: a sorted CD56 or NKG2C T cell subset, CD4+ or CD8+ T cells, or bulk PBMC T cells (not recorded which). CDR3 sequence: CASRRGSYGYTF.